This TCR beta chain is from a study of beta chain features in type 1 diabetes. About the research overall: The examined sorted cells totaled fewer than 140 million across samples. General study points: The question of HLA type influencing TCRB rearrangement was one that remained unresolved here. Within the patient group, naive, central memory and Treg TCRB repertoires appeared more similar to each other than within healthy donors.

The investigators reverse transcribed all of the isolated RNA, so they sequenced expressed TCRB transcripts. This table comes from immunoSEQ multiplex PCR, and its TCRdb copy is limited to in-frame clones, with some not included. The sample consists of about 180,000 clones, about an eighth of them appearing once. Germline V gives CDR1 SGHRS, CDR2 YFSETQ. V dropped 2 bases and J dropped 0 bases, with 9 bases sitting between them. The CDR3 loop spans 16 amino acids. A sort by CD45RO/CCR7/CD25/CD127/CD95/CD27 yielded CD4+ naive, central memory, regulatory and stem cell-like memory cells. This clone was seen a handful of times. Its target is unknown.

The sample comprised central memory CD4+ T cells from blood. This clonotype was sampled from a woman younger than 35 in good health. The chain is built from TRBV5-1 and TRBJ2-6, with unresolved D. This CDR3 is CASSLAPVSGANVLTF. CDR3 coding DNA: TGCGCCAGCAGCTTAGCGCCTGTCTCTGGGGCCAACGTCCTGACTTTC.